These 3 T cell receptor beta chains were sequenced from one sample in a study of blood T cell repertoires in COVID-19. Sequencing used immunoSEQ multiplex PCR; TCRdb keeps in-frame clones, though not all of them. Of some 35,000 clones in the sample, 82% were seen once. Sample: peripheral blood. The receptors come from a man older than 75 with active or convalescent COVID-19.

The V gene is TRBV7-2, the J gene TRBJ1-4; a weak D match, TRBD1 (5 bases). Deletions cut 1 base from V and 6 bases from J, with 12 bases between. The CDR3 contains 15 residues. The germline V gene encodes CDR1 SGHTA and CDR2 FQGNSA. In DNA form, the CDR3 reads TGTGCCAGCAGCTTAGGCCAGGGTGAAGATGAAAAACTGTTTTTT. Translating it yields CASSLGQGEDEKLFF.

The chain joins TRBV27 to TRBJ2-1; 8 bases agree with TRBD1. This CDR3 comprises 15 residues. The germline V gene encodes CDR1 MNHEY and CDR2 SMNVEV (reference sequence). Unmatched junction bases numbered 8, after V lost 5 bases and J lost 5 bases. The CDR3 loop is CASSGGQGLHNEQFF. The CDR3 region has the DNA TGTGCCAGCAGTGGTGGACAGGGCTTACACAATGAGCAGTTCTTC.

J is TRBJ1-5 and V is TRBV28; tentatively, D is TRBD1 (6 bases). The CDR3 loop spans 15 amino acids. Germline CDR1 and CDR2: MDHEN and SYDVKM. Trimming took 4 bases from V and 3 from J, leaving 13 bases between them. The CDR3: CASSSASGVNQPQHF. In DNA, the CDR3 is TGTGCCAGCAGTTCCGCCTCAGGGGTCAATCAGCCCCAGCATTTT. Full variable domain (rest looked up from reference TRBV28 and TRBJ1-5): DVKVTQSSRYLVKRTGEKVFLECVQDMDHENMFWYRQDPGLGLRLIYFSYDVKMKEKGDIPEGYSVSREKKERFSLILESASTNQTSMYLCASSSASGVNQPQHFGDGTRLSIL.